This T cell receptor beta chain appears in the sequencing data of a study of blood T cell repertoires in COVID-19. In the study overall: Researchers got acute and convalescent COVID-19 samples from the United States, Italy and Spain. PBMCs, B-cell-depleted T cells, or T cells provided the cDNA or gDNA that made up the material.

V was pared by 8 bases and J by 0 bases, with 7 bases of the junction left unmatched. This CDR3 contains 14 residues. The germline CDR1 and CDR2 sequences are SGHTA and FQGNSA. Authors' analysis steps: Reference gene primer amplification gave nucleated cell count estimates. Some clones are missing from TCRdb's copy, which holds only in-frame ones; the method was immunoSEQ multiplex PCR. That table supplies the V and J calls and clone size; D and trimming were determined from the DNA. The profile covers 75,000 to 85,000 clones, with roughly 78% appearing a single time and approximately 7.3% taken by the ten largest.

The sample comprised peripheral blood. The V and J genes are TRBV7-2 and TRBJ2-7, with 7 bases identical to TRBD2. The receptor was derived from a human donor in a cohort sampled during active COVID-19. The CDR3 loop reads CASRGSGASYEQYF. The CDR3 bases are TGTGCCAGCCGCGGGAGCGGGGCCTCCTACGAGCAGTACTTC.